This T cell receptor (beta chain) is drawn from a study of T cells in tuberculosis. Study background: PBMC were archived before or within 7 days of starting treatment.

CDR3 length: 13 residues. Germline V lookup: CDR1 KGHSH, CDR2 LQKENI. Trimming took off 3 bases at V and 10 bases at J, with 13 bases between the two ends. Time point defined: new active TB diagnosis, blood taken before or within 7 days of starting treatment. The assay was immunoSEQ multiplex PCR, and TCRdb's table has in-frame clones only and misses some. This sample has 30,000 to 40,000 clones, with 90% to 95% found just once. The chain uses TRBV18 and TRBJ2-1; TRBD2 is a possible D gene (6 bases). The sample here was PBMCs, taken at tuberculosis diagnosis. The sequence derives from an adult with tuberculosis. The CDR3 DNA is TGTGCCAGCTCACCTGCGGAGGGTCTAGAGCAGTTCTTC. Protein: CASSPAEGLEQFF. Based on the CDR3 plus reference TRBV18 and TRBJ2-1, the full variable domain is NAGVMQNPRHLVRRRGQEARLRCSPMKGHSHVYWYRQLPEEGLKFMVYLQKENIIDESGMPKERFSAEFPKEGPSILRIQQVVRGDSAAYFCASSPAEGLEQFFGPGTRLTVL.